The rows below give T cell receptor beta chains drawn from one sample of a study of CD4 and CD8 cells across lung adenocarcinoma regions. TCRdb reanalysed the PCR reads using MiXCR and keeps one entry per CDR3 protein. The sample has more than 11,000 distinct CDR3 sequences; around 40% are singletons. The sample taken for sequencing was CD4+ T cells from the center of a lung tumor. These TCRs come from a male donor with lung adenocarcinoma. The CD4 and CD8 labels of this study may be unreliable. Both conserved end residues are part of each CDR3. D genes are given only for firm matches. Clone sizes are given selectively: once, few, many, or a class where the clone is expanded.

clone_size	v_call	d_call	j_call	cdr3_nt	cdr3_aa
medium-sized	TRBV6-5	NA	TRBJ2-7	TGTGCCATAAGACTAGGGGCTTACGAGCAGTACTTC	CAIRLGAYEQYF
many	TRBV6-5	NA	TRBJ2-3	TGTGCCAGCAGTTACCTGGGTTCGTGGATCTGGGATACGCAGTATTTT	CASSYLGSWIWDTQYF
NA	TRBV7-2	TRBD1	TRBJ2-4	TGTGCCAGCAGCAGGCGACAGGGTGTAGACACCCAGTACTTC	CASSRRQGVDTQYF
NA	TRBV4-2	TRBD1	TRBJ1-3	TGTGCCAGCAGCCAAGAGGACAGGGCTGGAAACACCATATATTTT	CASSQEDRAGNTIYF
once	TRBV27	TRBD2	TRBJ2-4	TGTGCCAGCAGTTCGACTAGCGGGGCATTCACAGACATTCAGTACTTC	CASSSTSGAFTDIQYF
NA	TRBV6-1	TRBD1	TRBJ2-1	TGTGCCAGCAGCCCAATGGGGACAGGGGTGGGTATTTTCATTGAGCAGTTCTTC	CASSPMGTGVGIFIEQFF
NA	TRBV15	TRBD2	TRBJ2-4	TGTGCCACCAGCAGAAGGACTAGCGTTTCCAAAAACATTCAGTACTTC	CATSRRTSVSKNIQYF
few	TRBV3-1	TRBD2	TRBJ2-7	TGTGCCAGCAGCTCGCGGGACTACCCCTCCTCCTACGAGCAGTACTTC	CASSSRDYPSSYEQYF
NA	TRBV4-1	TRBD2	TRBJ2-3	TGCGCCAGCAGCCCGACTAGCGGGCGTTTCGCAGAGACGCAGTATTTT	CASSPTSGRFAETQYF
few	TRBV7-3	TRBD2	TRBJ2-1	TGTGCCAGCAGCTTCCGACTAGCGGGAGTAAATGAGCAGTTCTTC	CASSFRLAGVNEQFF
NA	TRBV6-1	NA	TRBJ2-4	TGTGCCAGCAGTGAAGGAGGGGACCGATCAGTAGCCAAAAACATTCAGTACTTC	CASSEGGDRSVAKNIQYF
few	TRBV10-1	TRBD1	TRBJ2-3	TGCGCCAGCAGTGCGACAGGGGCAGATACGCAGTATTTT	CASSATGADTQYF
few	TRBV11-2	NA	TRBJ1-3	TGTGCCAGCAGCTTAGGGGGAGCCGGAAACACCATATATTTT	CASSLGGAGNTIYF
few	TRBV12-3/TRBV12-4	NA	TRBJ2-6	TGTGCCAGCAGCGGGGGCGGGGATACCAACGTCCTGACTTTC	CASSGGGDTNVLTF
NA	TRBV4-1	TRBD2	TRBJ2-1	TGCGCCAGTGGACTAGCGGGAGGAAATGAGCAGTTCTTC	CASGLAGGNEQFF
NA	TRBV27	NA	TRBJ2-3	TGTGCCAGCCGGACTTGGGCCAAAGAGACGCAGTATTTT	CASRTWAKETQYF
NA	TRBV6-1	TRBD2	TRBJ2-1	TGTGCCAGCAGAGGGACTAGCGGGAGTATCAATGAGCAGTTCTTC	CASRGTSGSINEQFF
few	TRBV6-1	NA	TRBJ2-1	TGTGCCAGCAGTGAAGCGACCGATGGTGAGCAGTTCTTC	CASSEATDGEQFF
many	TRBV27	NA	TRBJ2-1	TGTGCCAGCAGTGTAATAGGTCTACCATTGGGGGCCTCCTACAATGAGCAGTTCTTC	CASSVIGLPLGASYNEQFF
NA	TRBV28	NA	TRBJ2-1	TGTGCCAGCTCAAAAAGGAGTAGGATAGAGCAGTTCTTC	CASSKRSRIEQFF
few	TRBV10-3	NA	TRBJ1-1	TGTGCCATCAGTGAGCGGGGCGGCACTGAAGCTTTCTTT	CAISERGGTEAFF
once	TRBV6-1	TRBD1	TRBJ1-2	TGTGCCAGCAGGAAAGGGACAGGGAATGGCTACACCTTC	CASRKGTGNGYTF
NA	TRBV4-1	NA	TRBJ2-3	TGCGCCAGCAGCCGAACCGCAGGGCCAGATACGCAGTATTTT	CASSRTAGPDTQYF
NA	TRBV6-1	NA	TRBJ2-2	TGTGCCAGCAGTCGCCGGACGGAGAGCCGGGACACCGGGACGCTGTATTTT	CASSRRTESRDTGTLYF
NA	TRBV20-1	TRBD2	TRBJ2-2	TGCAGTGCGAATCTCCCGGGACTAGCGGAGAACACCGGGGAGCTGTTTTTT	CSANLPGLAENTGELFF
medium-sized	TRBV6-5	NA	TRBJ2-3	TGTGCCAGCTCTCTGCGGACCACAGATACGCAGTATTTT	CASSLRTTDTQYF
NA	TRBV6-1	NA	TRBJ2-3	TGTGCCAGCGGACCAGACAGCACAGATACGCAGTATTTT	CASGPDSTDTQYF
NA	TRBV20-1	TRBD2	TRBJ2-7	TGCAGTGCTAGGATAGCGGGAGATAACTACGAGCAGTACTTC	CSARIAGDNYEQYF
many	TRBV6-4	NA	TRBJ2-3	TGTGCCAGCAGTGGGGGGCCGTCGGATACGCAGTATTTT	CASSGGPSDTQYF
many	TRBV10-3	NA	TRBJ2-1	TGTGCCACCTCCGTGGGGAATGAGCAGTTCTTC	CATSVGNEQFF
NA	TRBV4-1	TRBD2	TRBJ2-1	TGCGCCAGCAGCCTATCAAGCGGGAGCTCCTACAATGAGCAGTTCTTC	CASSLSSGSSYNEQFF
NA	TRBV6-4	NA	TRBJ2-6	TGTGCCAGCAGTCCAGGGGAGACTGGGGCCAACGTCCTGGTTTTT	CASSPGETGANVLVF
NA	TRBV6-1	NA	TRBJ2-3	TGTGCCAGCAGTGAGGCGAGGGGGGCCACAAACACGCAGTATTTT	CASSEARGATNTQYF